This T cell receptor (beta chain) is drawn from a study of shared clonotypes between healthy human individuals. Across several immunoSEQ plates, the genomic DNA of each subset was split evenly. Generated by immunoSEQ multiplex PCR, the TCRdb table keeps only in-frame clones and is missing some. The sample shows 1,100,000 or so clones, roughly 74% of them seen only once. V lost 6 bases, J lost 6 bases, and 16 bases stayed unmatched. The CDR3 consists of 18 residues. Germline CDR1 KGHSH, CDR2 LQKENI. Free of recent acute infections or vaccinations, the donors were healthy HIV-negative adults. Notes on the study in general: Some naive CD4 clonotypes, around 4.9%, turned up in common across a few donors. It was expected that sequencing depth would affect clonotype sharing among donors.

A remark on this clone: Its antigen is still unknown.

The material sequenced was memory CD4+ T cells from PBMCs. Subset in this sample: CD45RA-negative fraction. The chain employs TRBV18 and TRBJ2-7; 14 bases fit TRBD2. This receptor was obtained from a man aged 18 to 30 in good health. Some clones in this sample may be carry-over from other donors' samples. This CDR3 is CASSPSLGLAGEGVEQYF. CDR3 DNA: TGTGCCAGCTCTCCGTCCTTGGGACTAGCGGGAGAGGGGGTCGAGCAGTACTTC.